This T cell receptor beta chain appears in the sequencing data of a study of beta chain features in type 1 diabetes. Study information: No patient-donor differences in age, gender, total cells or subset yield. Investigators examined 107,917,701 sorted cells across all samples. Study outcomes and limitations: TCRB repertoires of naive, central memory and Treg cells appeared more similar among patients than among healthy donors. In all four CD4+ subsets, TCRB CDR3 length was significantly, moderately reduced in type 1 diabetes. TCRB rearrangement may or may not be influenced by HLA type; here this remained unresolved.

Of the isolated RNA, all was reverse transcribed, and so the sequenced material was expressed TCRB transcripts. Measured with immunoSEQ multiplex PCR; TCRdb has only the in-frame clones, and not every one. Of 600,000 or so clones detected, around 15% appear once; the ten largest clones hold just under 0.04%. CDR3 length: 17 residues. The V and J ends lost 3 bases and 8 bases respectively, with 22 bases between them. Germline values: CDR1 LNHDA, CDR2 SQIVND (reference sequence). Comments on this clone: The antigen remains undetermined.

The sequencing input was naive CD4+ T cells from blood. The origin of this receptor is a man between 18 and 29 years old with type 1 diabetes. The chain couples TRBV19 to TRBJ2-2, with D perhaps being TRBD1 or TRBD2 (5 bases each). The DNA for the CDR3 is TGTGCCAGTAGTATTACGAAAGGGACCCGGTTATCGGGGGAGCTGTTTTTT. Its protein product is CASSITKGTRLSGELFF.